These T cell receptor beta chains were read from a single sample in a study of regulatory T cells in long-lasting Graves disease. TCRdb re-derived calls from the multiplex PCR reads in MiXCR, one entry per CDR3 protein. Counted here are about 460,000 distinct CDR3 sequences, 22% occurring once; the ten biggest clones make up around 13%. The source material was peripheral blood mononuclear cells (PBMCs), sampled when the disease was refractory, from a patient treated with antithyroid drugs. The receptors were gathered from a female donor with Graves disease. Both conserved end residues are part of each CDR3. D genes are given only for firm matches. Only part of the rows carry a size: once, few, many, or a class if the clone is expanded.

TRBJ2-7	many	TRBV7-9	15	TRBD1	TGTGCCAGCAGCTTCCGGGACAGTGCAGACCACGAGCAGTACTTC	CASSFRDSADHEQYF
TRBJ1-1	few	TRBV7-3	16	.	TGTGCCAGCAGCTTAACGGGAAGGGGTGGCAACACTGAAGCTTTCTTT	CASSLTGRGGNTEAFF
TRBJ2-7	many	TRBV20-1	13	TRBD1	TGCAGTGCAAGACAGGGGGCTGCCTACGAGCAGTACTTC	CSARQGAAYEQYF
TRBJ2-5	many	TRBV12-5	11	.	TGTGCTAGTGGTCACCAAGAGACCCAGTACTTC	CASGHQETQYF
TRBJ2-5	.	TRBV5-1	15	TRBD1	TGCGCCAGCAGCTTGGTTGGACAGGTAGAAGAGACCCAGTACTTC	CASSLVGQVEETQYF
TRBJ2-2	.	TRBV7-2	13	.	TGTGCCAGCAGCGCAGCAGGGGCCGGGGAGCTGTTTTTT	CASSAAGAGELFF
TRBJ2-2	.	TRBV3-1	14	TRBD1	TGTGCCAGCAGCCATGACAGGGGCACCGGGGAGCTGTTTTTT	CASSHDRGTGELFF
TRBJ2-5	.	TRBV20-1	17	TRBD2	TGCAGTGCTAGAGATCGCCTAGCGGGAGGCGGGGTGGAGACCCAGTACTTC	CSARDRLAGGGVETQYF
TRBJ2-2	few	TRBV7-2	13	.	TGTGCCAGCAGCTCCCAGGACACCGGGGAGCTGTTTTTT	CASSSQDTGELFF
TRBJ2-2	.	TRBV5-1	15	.	TGCGCCAGCAGCTTCACGGGAATGGACACCGGGGAGCTGTTTTTT	CASSFTGMDTGELFF
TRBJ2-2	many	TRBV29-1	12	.	TGCAGCGTTGTTTCCAACACCGGGGAGCTGTTTTTT	CSVVSNTGELFF
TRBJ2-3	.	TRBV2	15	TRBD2	TGTGCCAGCGCACTAGCGGGGGTTGAGACAGATACGCAGTATTTT	CASALAGVETDTQYF
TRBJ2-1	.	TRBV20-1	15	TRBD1	TGCAGTGCCCCTCCTGGACAGGCCTCCTACAATGAGCAGTTCTTC	CSAPPGQASYNEQFF
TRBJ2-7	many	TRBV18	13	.	TGTGCCAGCAGCTTACGACAGGGAGGCGAGCAGTACTTC	CASSLRQGGEQYF
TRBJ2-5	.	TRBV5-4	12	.	TGTGCCAGCAGCTCGAACGAGAAGACCCAGTACTTC	CASSSNEKTQYF
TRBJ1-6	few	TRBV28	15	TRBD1	TGTGCCAGCAGGACGGACAGGGTTGAGAATTCACCCCTCCACTTT	CASRTDRVENSPLHF
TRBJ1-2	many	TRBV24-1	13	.	TGTGCCACCAGTGATTTTTCACTTGGAGGCTACACCTTC	CATSDFSLGGYTF
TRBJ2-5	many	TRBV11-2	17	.	TGTGCCAGCAGCTTAACGGCACAGGGATTGGAGGGAGAGACCCAGTACTTC	CASSLTAQGLEGETQYF
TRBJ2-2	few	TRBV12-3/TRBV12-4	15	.	TGTGCCAGCAGGAGGTCTGGGGACGGGGCCGGGGAGCTGTTTTTT	CASRRSGDGAGELFF
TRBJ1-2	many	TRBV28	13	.	TGTGCCAGCAGGGGTGGGAATAACTATGGCTACACCTTC	CASRGGNNYGYTF
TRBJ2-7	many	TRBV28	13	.	TGTGCCAGCAGAGCCTACACAGGGAGCGAGCAGTACTTC	CASRAYTGSEQYF
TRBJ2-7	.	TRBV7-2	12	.	TGTGCCAGCAGCTGGTCAACCTACGAGCAGTACTTC	CASSWSTYEQYF
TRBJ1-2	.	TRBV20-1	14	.	TGCAGTGCTAGAGATGGTATCGCTAACTATGGCTACACCTTC	CSARDGIANYGYTF
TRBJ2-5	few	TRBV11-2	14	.	TGTGCCAGCAGCCGGGCAGGGTTCGTGGAGACCCAGTACTTC	CASSRAGFVETQYF
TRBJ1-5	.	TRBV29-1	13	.	TGCAGCGTTGAAGAGGGCAGTGGTCAGCCCCAGCATTTT	CSVEEGSGQPQHF
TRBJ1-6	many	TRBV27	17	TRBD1	TGTGCCAGCAGTCCGGACAGGGGGAACTCCTATAATTCACCCCTCCACTTT	CASSPDRGNSYNSPLHF
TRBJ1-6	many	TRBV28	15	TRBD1	TGTGCCAGCACTCCCCTGACAGGGGGCAATTCACCCCTCCACTTT	CASTPLTGGNSPLHF
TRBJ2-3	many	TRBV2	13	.	TGTGCCAGCAGCCTAGCAGTCCTTGATACGCAGTATTTT	CASSLAVLDTQYF
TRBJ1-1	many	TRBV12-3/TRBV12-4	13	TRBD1	TGTGCCAGCAGCGACAGGGGGGGCACTGAAGCTTTCTTT	CASSDRGGTEAFF
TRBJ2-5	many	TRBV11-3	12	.	TGTGCCAGCAGCAAGGTCCAAGAGACCCAGTACTTC	CASSKVQETQYF
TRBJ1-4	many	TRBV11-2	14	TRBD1	TGTGCCAGCACCACCAGGGGGGATCATGAAAAACTGTTTTTT	CASTTRGDHEKLFF
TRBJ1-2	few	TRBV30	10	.	TGTGCCTGGGGGCAATATGGCTACACCTTC	CAWGQYGYTF
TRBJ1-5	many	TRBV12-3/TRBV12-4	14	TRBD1	TGTGCCAGCAGCTTCGACAGGGGCGGTCAGCCCCAGCATTTT	CASSFDRGGQPQHF
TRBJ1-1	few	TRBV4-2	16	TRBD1	TGTGCCAGCAGCCTGACCGGCAGGGGGCCGAACACTGAAGCTTTCTTT	CASSLTGRGPNTEAFF
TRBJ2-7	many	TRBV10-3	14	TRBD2	TGTGCCATCAGGCAGCGGGAGGGCGCCTACGAGCAGTACTTC	CAIRQREGAYEQYF
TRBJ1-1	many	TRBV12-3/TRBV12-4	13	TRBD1	TGTGCCAGCACCTCCCGGACAGGAATGGAGGCTTTCTTT	CASTSRTGMEAFF
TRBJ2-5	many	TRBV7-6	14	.	TGTGCCAGCAGCTTAGTGAGCCAGGGAGAGACCCAGTACTTC	CASSLVSQGETQYF
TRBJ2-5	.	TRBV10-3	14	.	TGTGCCACCGTAGCCGGGACACCTCAAGAGACCCAGTACTTC	CATVAGTPQETQYF
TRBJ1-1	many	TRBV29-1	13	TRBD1	TGCAGCGTAGACAGGGGATTGAACACTGAAGCTTTCTTT	CSVDRGLNTEAFF
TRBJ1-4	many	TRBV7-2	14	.	TGTGCCAGCAGCCCGCGGCAGGCTAAGGAAAAACTGTTTTTT	CASSPRQAKEKLFF
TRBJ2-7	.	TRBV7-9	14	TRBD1	TGTGCCAGCAGCTTAATCGCAGGGGGCAGCGAGCAGTACTTC	CASSLIAGGSEQYF
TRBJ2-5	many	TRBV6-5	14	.	TGTGCCAGCAGTTACCAACTTTACCAAGAGACCCAGTACTTC	CASSYQLYQETQYF
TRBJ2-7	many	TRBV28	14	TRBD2	TGTGCCAGCAGTCGGTGGACTAGCGGCTACGAGCAGTACTTC	CASSRWTSGYEQYF
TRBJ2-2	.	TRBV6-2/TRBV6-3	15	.	TGTGCCAGCAAATCCGGGACACCTGACACCGGGGAGCTGTTTTTT	CASKSGTPDTGELFF
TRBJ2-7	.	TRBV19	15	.	TGTGCCAGTAGTATTCAAGCCTCCATTACCTACGAGCAGTACTTC	CASSIQASITYEQYF
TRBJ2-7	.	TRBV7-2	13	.	TGTGCCAGCAGCTTAGAAGCAGGGCGGGAGCAGTACTTC	CASSLEAGREQYF
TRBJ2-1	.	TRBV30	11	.	TGTGCCTGGAGTGACGGCAATGAGCAGTTCTTC	CAWSDGNEQFF